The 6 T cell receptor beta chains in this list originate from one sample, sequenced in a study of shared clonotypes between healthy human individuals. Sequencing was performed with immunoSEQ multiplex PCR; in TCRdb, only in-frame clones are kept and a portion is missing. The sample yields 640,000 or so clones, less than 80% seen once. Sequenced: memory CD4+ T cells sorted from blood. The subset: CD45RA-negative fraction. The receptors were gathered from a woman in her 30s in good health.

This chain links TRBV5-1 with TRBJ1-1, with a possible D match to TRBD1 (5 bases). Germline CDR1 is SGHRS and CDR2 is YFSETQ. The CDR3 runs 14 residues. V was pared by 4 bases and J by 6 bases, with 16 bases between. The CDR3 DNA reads TGCGCCAGCAGCCTACCCCAGGGAAGTTCTGAAGCTTTCTTT. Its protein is CASSLPQGSSEAFF.

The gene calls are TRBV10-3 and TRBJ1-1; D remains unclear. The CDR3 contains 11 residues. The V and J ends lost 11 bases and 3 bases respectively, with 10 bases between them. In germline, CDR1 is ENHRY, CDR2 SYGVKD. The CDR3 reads CASEDHTEAFF. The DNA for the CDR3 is TGTGCCTCCGAAGACCACACTGAAGCTTTCTTT.

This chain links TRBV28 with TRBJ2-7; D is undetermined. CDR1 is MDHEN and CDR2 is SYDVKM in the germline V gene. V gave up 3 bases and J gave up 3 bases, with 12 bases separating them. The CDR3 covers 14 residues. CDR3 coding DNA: TGTGCCAGCAGTTTCTTTACAGAACTCTACGAGCAGTACTTC. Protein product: CASSFFTELYEQYF.

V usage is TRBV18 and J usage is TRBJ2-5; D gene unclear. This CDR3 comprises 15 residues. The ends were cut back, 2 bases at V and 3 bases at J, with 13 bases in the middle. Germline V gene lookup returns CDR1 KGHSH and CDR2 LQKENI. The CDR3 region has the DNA TGTGCCAGCTCACCAGATTCGAGGCCGAAAGAGACCCAGTACTTC. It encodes CASSPDSRPKETQYF. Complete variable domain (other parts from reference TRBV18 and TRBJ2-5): NAGVMQNPRHLVRRRGQEARLRCSPMKGHSHVYWYRQLPEEGLKFMVYLQKENIIDESGMPKERFSAEFPKEGPSILRIQQVVRGDSAAYFCASSPDSRPKETQYFGPGTRLLVL.

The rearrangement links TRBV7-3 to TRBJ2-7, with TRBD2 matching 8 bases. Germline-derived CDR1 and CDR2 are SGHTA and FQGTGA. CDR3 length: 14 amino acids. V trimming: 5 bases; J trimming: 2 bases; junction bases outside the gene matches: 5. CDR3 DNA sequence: TGTGCCAGCAGCGAGGTACTAGCGGCCTACGAGCAGTACTTC. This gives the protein CASSEVLAAYEQYF.

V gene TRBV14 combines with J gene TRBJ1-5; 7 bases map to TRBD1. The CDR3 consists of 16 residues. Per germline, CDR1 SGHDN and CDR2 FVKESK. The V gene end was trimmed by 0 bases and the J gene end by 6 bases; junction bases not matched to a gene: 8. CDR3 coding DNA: TGTGCCAGCAGCCAAGAGGCCTCAGGGGGGGGTCAGCCCCAGCATTTT. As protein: CASSQEASGGGQPQHF.